The TCR beta chain under discussion was sequenced for a study of blood T cell repertoires in COVID-19. V was clipped by 4 bases and J by 0 bases; unmatched bases: 2. The CDR3 contains 15 residues. Germline V gives CDR1 SGHRS, CDR2 YFSETQ. Original processing methods: The assay estimated nucleated cells by amplifying reference gene primers. Sequencing was performed with immunoSEQ multiplex PCR; in TCRdb, only in-frame clones are kept and a portion is missing. That table furnishes V, J and clone size, whereas the DNA furnished D and trimming. The sample holds 70,000 to 80,000 clones, 84% seen once. Sequenced material: peripheral blood. The TCR was taken from a human donor in a cohort sampled during active COVID-19. This chain links TRBV5-1 with TRBJ1-4; 8 bases agree with TRBD1. In DNA form, the CDR3 reads TGCGCCAGCAGCGCACAGGGGGCAACTAATGAAAAACTGTTTTTT. Translation: CASSAQGATNEKLFF.